This TCR beta chain is drawn from a study of T cells in tuberculosis. The wider study: T cells were selected with CD1B tetramers loaded with glucose monomycolate. Broader study findings: The TCR-beta difference was not significant; alpha differences partly reflected length.

Germline-derived CDR1 and CDR2 are SGHRS and YFSETQ. The CDR3 is made up of 14 amino acids. With 0 bases removed from V and 6 bases from J, the gap between germline ends came to 10 bases. Turning to this clone: Its antigen is as yet unknown.

Data came from immunoSEQ multiplex PCR; TCRdb stores just in-frame clones and leaves some out. The sample has tens of thousands of clones, roughly 95% seen once. At study entry, adolescents had tuberculin skin tests and IGRA screening. The chain is built from TRBV5-1 and TRBJ2-1; D uncertain. This clonotype was sampled from a donor between 10 and 35 years old with latent tuberculosis or without tuberculosis infection. The source material was PBMCs. CDR3 bases: TGCGCCAGCAGCTTGGACCTAGGAAGCAATGAGCAGTTCTTC. It yields the protein CASSLDLGSNEQFF.